This T cell receptor beta chain appears in the sequencing data of a study of blood T cells in healthy people across ages. Overall study results and limits: Unsorted PBMC input precluded a conclusive naive versus antigen-experienced comparison. It was not known whether donors were CMV positive (a possible confounder of expanded clonotype changes).

A few counts support this clonotype. The antigen remains undetermined. The junction does not match germline at one end; this may be a read error. It was with a sample-barcoded 5' primer and a J-beta primer mix that a second PCR of about 6 to 12 cycles was run. A template-switch adaptor that had 12 random nucleotides put a tag on each cDNA molecule. MiXCR was run by TCRdb on the 5' RACE reads, yielding one entry per CDR3 protein. The sample has more than 800,000 distinct CDR3 sequences; under 35% are singletons. This CDR3 comprises 15 residues. Per-sample yields of isolated PBMCs were at least 6 million.

Sequencing used blood. The chain links TRBV12-3 or TRBV12-4 to TRBJ2-2; the D gene is possibly TRBD2 (6 bases). This clonotype originated in a woman of 80 years or more in good health. The CDR3 is CASSFFVGGAGERFF. Here the CDR3 DNA reads TGTGCCAGCAGTTTTTTTGTGGGGGGAGCCGGGGAGCGGTTTTTT.